The rows below give T cell receptor beta chains drawn from one sample of a study. From the 5' RACE reads, TCRdb called clonotypes with MiXCR, one entry per CDR3 protein. The sample records about 42,000 distinct CDR3 sequences, around 20% being singletons. The sample consisted of Tregs sorted from blood. Receptor source: a female donor with breast cancer. Both conserved end residues are part of each CDR3. A D gene is named only where the DNA matches it firmly. The size entry is marked missing in some rows and otherwise reads once, few, many or a size class.

CDR3 length | J gene | D gene | V gene | clone size | CDR3 protein | CDR3 DNA
13 | TRBJ1-2 | TRBD1 | TRBV29-1 | - | CSVKGQGCYGYTF | TGCAGCGTTAAGGGACAGGGGTGCTATGGTTACACCTTC
15 | TRBJ2-1 | TRBD1 | TRBV5-1 | many | CASSLFGTGVDEQFF | TGCGCCAGCAGCTTGTTCGGGACAGGGGTGGATGAGCAGTTCTTC
11 | TRBJ2-1 | - | TRBV5-1 | many | CASSLDYEQFF | TGCGCCAGCAGCTTGGACTATGAGCAGTTCTTC
14 | TRBJ2-1 | - | TRBV5-1 | - | CASSFSSSYNEQFF | TGCGCCAGCAGCTTCAGCAGCTCCTACAATGAGCAGTTCTTC
15 | TRBJ2-7 | - | TRBV3-1 | - | CASSHGIGDPYEQYF | TGTGCCAGCAGCCATGGTATAGGGGACCCCTACGAGCAGTACTTC
16 | TRBJ1-1 | TRBD1 | TRBV27 | - | CASSFTGTGLDTEAFF | TGTGCCAGCAGTTTTACCGGGACAGGGCTTGACACTGAAGCTTTCTTT
14 | TRBJ1-1 | - | TRBV4-1 | - | CASSQDAANTEAFF | TGCGCCAGCAGCCAAGACGCGGCGAACACTGAAGCTTTCTTT
13 | TRBJ2-3 | - | TRBV10-3 | many | CAIYATPGDTQYF | TGTGCCATCTACGCTACCCCAGGAGATACGCAGTATTTT
16 | TRBJ2-5 | - | TRBV5-6 | few | CASSLDRGGRQETQYF | TGTGCCAGCAGCTTGGACAGGGGAGGGAGACAAGAGACCCAGTACTTC
13 | TRBJ2-5 | - | TRBV5-4 | - | CASSAGSQETQYF | TGTGCCAGCAGCGCCGGGAGCCAAGAGACCCAGTACTTC
15 | TRBJ2-1 | - | TRBV20-1 | few | CSASIRASSYNEQFF | TGCAGTGCTAGCATCAGGGCCAGCTCCTACAATGAGCAGTTCTTC
15 | TRBJ2-5 | TRBD2 | TRBV20-1 | medium-sized | CSARVLAGDQETQYF | TGCAGTGCTAGGGTGCTAGCGGGAGACCAAGAGACCCAGTACTTC
15 | TRBJ2-5 | - | TRBV5-1 | few | CASSLKSGNGETQYF | TGCGCCAGCAGCTTGAAGTCCGGGAATGGAGAGACCCAGTACTTC
14 | TRBJ1-1 | - | TRBV27 | many | CASSSPTMNTEAFF | TGTGCCAGCAGTTCTCCAACAATGAACACTGAAGCTTTCTTT
11 | TRBJ2-7 | - | TRBV13 | many | CASSLDSAKYF | TGTGCCAGCAGCTTAGACAGCGCCAAGTACTTC
15 | TRBJ1-3 | - | TRBV15 | - | CAASSSGDAGNTIYF | TGTGCCGCCAGCAGTTCAGGGGACGCTGGAAACACCATATATTTT
13 | TRBJ2-5 | TRBD2 | TRBV7-2 | - | CASSRTSKETQYF | TGTGCCAGCAGCCGGACTAGTAAAGAGACCCAGTACTTC
14 | TRBJ2-7 | - | TRBV2 | - | CASRVQGPSYEKYF | TGTGCCAGCAGGGTCCAGGGTCCTTCCTACGAGAAGTACTTC
11 | TRBJ2-7 | - | TRBV7-9 | many | CASSLLYEQYF | TGTGCCAGCAGCTTGTTGTACGAGCAGTACTTC
15 | TRBJ2-7 | - | TRBV10-2 | many | CASSGGGRTSYEQYF | TGCGCCAGCAGTGGAGGTGGGCGGACGAGCTACGAGCAGTACTTC